The sequence of this TCR beta chain was determined in a study of identical twins. This CDR3 comprises 14 residues. The germline gives CDR1 SGHAT, CDR2 FQNNGV. The V end was cut by 5 bases, the J end by 8 bases, with 16 bases between. Each CDR3 protein is one row after TCRdb ran MiXCR on the 5' RACE reads. There are 1.5 million or so distinct CDR3 sequences in the sample; more than 30% occur only once, and about 0.25% lies in the top ten. The sequenced sample was cord blood. The chain joins TRBV11-2 to TRBJ2-1, with D perhaps matching TRBD1 or TRBD2 (5 bases each). The receptor comes from a newborn girl in good health. CDR3 protein: CASSPRPQGDEQFF. The CDR3 bases are TGTGCCAGCAGCCCAAGGCCGCAGGGAGATGAGCAGTTCTTC. The whole variable domain, remainder taken from reference TRBV11-2 and TRBJ2-1, is EAGVAQSPRYKIIEKRQSVAFWCNPISGHATLYWYQQILGQGPKLLIQFQNNGVVDDSQLPKDRFSAERLKGVDSTLKIQPAKLEDSAVYLCASSPRPQGDEQFFGPGTRLTVL.